This T cell receptor beta chain was recorded in a study of glioma-infiltrating T cells. On the study more broadly: Glioblastomas were WHO grade IV, sampled at first diagnosis; low-grade were grade II. Blood libraries targeted about 4.5- to 11-fold coverage of 750,000 to 1,000,000 T cells. Findings of the study overall: Shared blood CDR3 signature motifs marked patients with low tissue-blood divergence. Very few CDR3 sequences were shared between tissue and blood.

V lost 6 bases to trimming and J lost 0 bases; unmatched junction nucleotides: 13. The germline CDR1 and CDR2 sequences are MNHEY and SMNVEV (reference sequence). The CDR3 consists of 17 residues. As concerns this clonotype: Antigen unknown.

Using RNA template, CDR3s of TCR alpha and beta were amplified with iRepertoire arm-PCR. TCRdb reprocessed the multiplex PCR reads via MiXCR and lists one record per CDR3 protein. This sample yields around 350,000 distinct CDR3 sequences, of which around 45% are seen a single time; around 12% belongs to the top ten. Sequenced input: glioma tissue, nonneoplastic brain tissue, or PBMCs (not recorded which). V gene TRBV27 combines with J gene TRBJ2-7; TRBD1 aligns across 8 bases. This receptor was obtained from a human donor with low-grade glioma or glioblastoma, undergoing nonglioma brain surgery, or in good health (not recorded which). CDR3 sequence (DNA): TGTGCCAGCAGGCGACAGGGGAGGTACGGGAGCTCCTACGAGCAGTACTTC. This sequence encodes CASRRQGRYGSSYEQYF.